This TCR beta chain stems from a study of blood T cell repertoires in COVID-19. This clone was observed a handful of times. Other DNA sequences in the same sample also yield this CDR3. The CDR3 extends over 13 amino acids. V was shortened by 3 bases and J by 7 bases, with 8 bases between the two germline ends. CDR1 SGHNT and CDR2 YYREEE come from the germline V gene (reference sequence). Libraries were prepared by immunoSEQ multiplex PCR; TCRdb keeps only in-frame clonotypes and omits some of them. The sample holds about 97,000 clones, 75% to 95% seen once. Sequencing was performed on peripheral blood. The J gene is TRBJ2-6, the V gene TRBV5-4; tentative D call: TRBD1 (6 bases). This TCR was recovered from a man aged 55 to 70 with acute or convalescent COVID-19. The CDR3 bases are TGTGCCAGCAGCTCCAGGGGAGCCAACGTCCTGACTTTC. This encodes CASSSRGANVLTF.